This note documents a single TCR beta chain sequence. This entry belongs to a study of blood T cell repertoires in COVID-19. The method was immunoSEQ multiplex PCR; TCRdb's version includes in-frame clones alone and lacks a portion of them. Of roughly 74,000 clones listed, around 90% are singletons. This CDR3 is 14 amino acids long. CDR1 is SGHTA, CDR2 FQGNSA, per germline. The trim removed 5 bases at V and 7 bases at J, leaving 3 bases unmatched. The source is a woman over 75 with active or convalescent COVID-19. The source material was peripheral blood. The chain links TRBV7-2 to TRBJ2-1, with 12 bases that match TRBD1. The CDR3 region is CASSRDRGQNEQFF. In DNA, the CDR3 is TGTGCCAGCAGCCGGGACAGGGGGCAGAATGAGCAGTTCTTC.